A single sample is the source of the 12 T cell receptor beta chains below, sequenced in a study of shared clonotypes between healthy human individuals. The data were produced by immunoSEQ multiplex PCR, yet TCRdb's version contains in-frame clones alone and is incomplete. The sample includes under 130,000 clones, just over 65% seen only once; the top ten take around 25%. Material: memory CD8+ T cells sorted from blood. Subset given: CD45RO+ cells pooled with CCR7-negative TemRA cells. The source of these receptors is a woman aged 25-40 years in good health.

This clone was found many times. The chain carries TRBV25-1 and TRBJ1-1; a possible D gene is TRBD1 (6 bases). The V end lost 1 base, the J end lost 4 bases, and 13 bases lay between the germline ends. This CDR3 comprises 15 residues. Germline CDR1 reads MGHDK; CDR2 reads SYGVNS. CDR3 sequence reads: CASSESITGTTEAFF. The CDR3 DNA reads TGTGCCAGCAGTGAATCGATTACAGGGACCACTGAAGCTTTCTTT.

The chain links TRBV10-3 to TRBJ2-1; 9 nucleotides agree with TRBD2. CDR3 length: 14 amino acids. The trim removed 6 bases at V and 4 bases at J, leaving 4 bases unmatched. Germline V CDR1 and CDR2: ENHRY, SYGVKD. This chain's CDR3 is CAIRAAGGYNEQFF. The CDR3 nucleotides read TGTGCCATCAGAGCAGCGGGGGGTTACAATGAGCAGTTCTTC.

This clone has only one observation. The chain couples TRBV7-9 to TRBJ2-7, with 7 bases matching TRBD2. Germline CDR1 is SEHNR and CDR2 is FQNEAQ (reference sequence). CDR3 length: 16 amino acids. J was trimmed by 12 bases and V by 5 bases; bases with no gene match: 22. The CDR3 loop is CASSPGRDEGGPLRYF. CDR3 DNA sequence: TGTGCCAGCAGCCCGGGTAGGGATGAGGGAGGGCCCTTGCGGTACTTC.

CDR3 in amino acids: CASSSGETFNEQFF. The CDR3 region has the DNA TGTGCCAGCAGTTCGGGGGAAACTTTCAATGAGCAGTTCTTC. The chain couples TRBV6-6 to TRBJ2-1; perhaps TRBD2 as D (6 bases). The germline gives CDR1 MNHNY, CDR2 SVGAGI (reference sequence). There are 14 residues in the CDR3. V lost 4 bases and J lost 6, with 13 bases in between.

V and J are TRBV2 and TRBJ2-1; 7 bases match TRBD2. This CDR3 has 14 amino acids. The V and J ends lost 9 bases and 4 bases, in that order; junction bases with no gene match: 9. Germline CDR1 SNHLY, CDR2 FYNNEI. The CDR3 loop reads CASGGTMSYNEQFF. The CDR3 nucleotides read TGTGCCAGTGGGGGGACTATGAGTTACAATGAGCAGTTCTTC.

The chain joins TRBV27 to TRBJ1-4; tentatively, D is TRBD1 (6 bases). The CDR3 loop spans 15 amino acids. From germline, CDR1 is MNHEY and CDR2 SMNVEV (reference sequence). Trimming pared 6 bases from V and 2 bases from J, leaving 13 bases between. The CDR3 sequence: CASRGASDTNEKLFF. Here the CDR3 DNA reads TGTGCCAGCAGGGGGGCCAGTGATACTAATGAAAAACTGTTTTTT.

Of note for this clone: With a much larger clone just one base away, this may be a read error. CDR3 coding DNA: TGCGCCAGCAGCCGGGACAGGATCTATGGCTACACCTTC. It encodes CASSRDRIYGYTF. The chain employs TRBV5-1 and TRBJ1-2; 8 nucleotides line up with TRBD1. CDR1 and CDR2 (germline): SGHRS, YFSETQ. With 4 bases clipped from V and 4 bases from J, the junction kept 3 bases outside the gene matches. This CDR3 has 13 residues.

The chain employs TRBV10-3 and TRBJ1-5; D uncertain. The V gene lost 8 bases and the J gene lost 6 bases, with 8 bases spanning the gap. The CDR3 has 11 residues. CDR1 and CDR2 (germline): ENHRY, SYGVKD. CDR3 bases: TGTGCCATCCTTTGCTTTCAGCCCCAGCATTTT. This sequence encodes CAILCFQPQHF.

A word on this clone: This sample also contains other DNA sequences that code for the same CDR3. The chain uses TRBV29-1 and TRBJ1-2, with D uncertain. Trimming pared 3 bases from V and 2 bases from J, leaving 7 bases between. CDR3 length equals 12 residues. The germline V gene has CDR1 SQVTM and CDR2 ANQGSEA. The CDR3 sequence is CSVEAENYGYTF. The CDR3 coding sequence is TGCAGCGTTGAGGCGGAAAACTATGGCTACACCTTC. Using reference TRBV29-1 and TRBJ1-2 for the parts outside the CDR3, the full variable domain is SAVISQKPSRDICQRGTSLTIQCQVDSQVTMMFWYRQQPGQSLTLIATANQGSEATYESGFVIDKFPISRPNLTFSTLTVSNMSPEDSSIYLCSVEAENYGYTFGSGTRLTVV.

This rearrangement joins TRBV4-1 to TRBJ2-1, with no clear D. Trimming pared 1 base from V and 10 bases from J, leaving 5 bases between. CDR3 length: 11 amino acids. The germline V gene has CDR1 MGHRA and CDR2 YSYEKL. CDR3 DNA: TGCGCCAGCAGCCAAGTGGGCGAGCAGTTCTTC. It specifies CASSQVGEQFF.

This clone turned up a few times. Other nucleotide sequences from this sample produce the same CDR3. J is TRBJ2-3 and V is TRBV27, with D unclear. With 2 bases removed from V and 5 bases from J, the gap between germline ends came to 5 bases. Germline V gene lookup returns CDR1 MNHEY and CDR2 SMNVEV (reference sequence). CDR3 length: 12 amino acids. CDR3 amino acids: CASSLLGDTQYF. The CDR3 DNA follows: TGTGCCAGCAGTTTACTAGGAGATACGCAGTATTTT.

The V and J genes are TRBV14 and TRBJ2-7; D is uncertain. This CDR3 is 15 amino acids long. Trimming took off 1 base at V and 5 bases at J, with 15 bases between the two ends. Germline CDR1 and CDR2: SGHDN and FVKESK. The DNA of the CDR3 is TGTGCCAGCAGCCAAGTCCTCGCAGCCCGGGACGAGCAGTACTTC. It specifies CASSQVLAARDEQYF.